The T cell receptor beta chain under discussion was sequenced for a study of T cells after yellow fever vaccination. The sample holds many counts of this clonotype. CDR1 and CDR2 from the germline V gene are MDHEN and SYDVKM. CDR3 size: 19 residues. Findings of the study overall: Few clonotypes appeared in both CD4 and CD8 compartments.

A single record per CDR3 protein comes from TCRdb applying MiXCR to the 5' RACE reads. The sample includes about 52,000 distinct CDR3 sequences, 6.5% to 8.5% of them seen just once. This TCR derives from a man younger than 35 who received the YFV17D yellow fever vaccine. This material consisted of CD8+ T cells not binding an NS4B(214-222) dextramer, sorted from PBMCs, taken 45 days after the first yellow fever vaccination. This chain joins TRBV28 and TRBJ2-7, with 7 bases that match TRBD2. The CDR3 loop is CAVNRPPIAGVPSSYEQYV. In DNA form, the CDR3 reads TGTGCGGTTAACCGACCCCCCATAGCGGGCGTGCCTTCCTCCTACGAGCAGTACGTC.